The rows below give T cell receptor beta chains drawn from one sample of a study of T cell responses to AZD1222 COVID-19 vaccine. Data came from immunoSEQ multiplex PCR; TCRdb stores just in-frame clones and leaves some out. The sample holds about 120,000 clones, about 88% seen once. The sequencing used peripheral blood, collected 28 days after the second AZD1222 dose. These receptors all come from an adult who received the AZD1222 COVID-19 vaccine. Both conserved end residues are part of each CDR3. D genes are given only for firm matches. Clone sizes are given selectively: once, few, many, or a class where the clone is expanded.

CDR3 length | J gene | V gene | D gene | clone size | CDR3 DNA | CDR3 protein
15 | TRBJ1-1 | TRBV6-2/TRBV6-3 | . | . | TGTGCCAGCAGTTACCCCCTTACAGGACACACTGAAGCTTTCTTT | CASSYPLTGHTEAFF
13 | TRBJ2-4 | TRBV19 | . | . | TGTGCCAGTAGTATAGATAGGGCGGGCATTCAGTACTTC | CASSIDRAGIQYF
17 | TRBJ2-5 | TRBV5-6 | TRBD2 | . | TGTGCCAGCAGCTTGGAACTAGCGGGGGGATACGGAGAGACCCAGTACTTC | CASSLELAGGYGETQYF
13 | TRBJ1-5 | TRBV5-5 | . | . | TGTGCCAGCAGCTTGGGCTGGATTCAGCCCCAGCATTTT | CASSLGWIQPQHF
14 | TRBJ2-5 | TRBV6-5 | . | few | TGTGCCAGCAGCCCAGGGGAAGAGGAGGAGACCCAGTACTTC | CASSPGEEEETQYF
15 | TRBJ1-2 | TRBV7-2 | . | . | TGTGCCAGCAGCTTAGGGGGCTCAAGCCAATATGGCTACACCTTC | CASSLGGSSQYGYTF
15 | TRBJ2-1 | TRBV4-3 | . | . | TGCGCCAGCAGCCAAGAGTGGGCCGAATACAATGAGCAGTTCTTC | CASSQEWAEYNEQFF
17 | TRBJ1-5 | TRBV19 | . | . | TGTGCCAGTAGTCACAGGGCTACCCCTTTAGACAATCAGCCCCAGCATTTT | CASSHRATPLDNQPQHF
15 | TRBJ2-3 | TRBV13 | . | . | TGTGCCAGCAGCTTACGGCTACCTAGCACAGATACGCAGTATTTT | CASSLRLPSTDTQYF
11 | TRBJ1-2 | TRBV12-3/TRBV12-4 | . | . | TGTGCCTCCGCCGTATGGGGTGGCTACACCTTC | CASAVWGGYTF
15 | TRBJ1-1 | TRBV28 | . | . | TGTGCCAGCAGCCTACGCAGGGGCTTGAACACTGAAGCTTTCTTT | CASSLRRGLNTEAFF
17 | TRBJ2-1 | TRBV5-4 | TRBD2 | . | TGTGCCAGCAGCTTGGTTTCTAGCGGGGGGGACTACAATGAGCAGTTCTTC | CASSLVSSGGDYNEQFF
13 | TRBJ2-2 | TRBV9 | . | . | TGTGCCAGCAGTCGGACAAACACCGGGGAGCTGTTTTTT | CASSRTNTGELFF
19 | TRBJ1-1 | TRBV6-2/TRBV6-3 | TRBD1 | . | TGTGCCAGCAGTAGGGATAAGGACAGGGAGCTGATGCGGAACACTGAAGCTTTCTTT | CASSRDKDRELMRNTEAFF
13 | TRBJ2-7 | TRBV12-3/TRBV12-4 | TRBD1 | . | TGTGCCAGCAAACGACAGGGGGCCTACGAGCAGTACTTC | CASKRQGAYEQYF
13 | TRBJ2-3 | TRBV6-5 | . | . | TGTGCCAGCCCCGCCGGGAACACAGATACGCAGTATTTT | CASPAGNTDTQYF
14 | TRBJ1-5 | TRBV3-1/TRBV3-2 | . | . | TGTGCCAGCAGCCAACTTAGATTTGGACAGCCCCAGCATTTT | CASSQLRFGQPQHF
15 | TRBJ1-2 | TRBV7-9 | . | . | TGTGCCAGCAGCTTAGCGCAGGGAACTTACTATGGCTACACCTTC | CASSLAQGTYYGYTF
15 | TRBJ1-4 | TRBV11-2 | . | . | TGTGCCAGCAGCTTAACAGGCTCGAAAGAAGAAAAACTGTTTTTT | CASSLTGSKEEKLFF
16 | TRBJ1-1 | TRBV18 | . | once | TGTGCCAGCTCACCAAGACAGGCAGGGTTCGACACTGAAGCTTTCTTT | CASSPRQAGFDTEAFF
16 | TRBJ2-5 | TRBV7-9 | TRBD2 | . | TGTGCCAGCAGCCTACAGACTAGCGGGGCACAAGAGACCCAGTACTTC | CASSLQTSGAQETQYF
15 | TRBJ1-2 | TRBV11-2 | . | . | TGTGCCAGCAGCTTAGACCCGGACTTCTGGCGAGGCTACACCTTC | CASSLDPDFWRGYTF
16 | TRBJ2-6 | TRBV15 | TRBD1 | . | TGTGCCACCAGCTTAGACAGGGGTTCTGGGGCCAACGTCCTGACTTTC | CATSLDRGSGANVLTF
15 | TRBJ1-1 | TRBV30 | . | . | TGTGCCTGGAGCCCTCCCGGGGAGGGGGACACTGAAGCTTTCTTT | CAWSPPGEGDTEAFF
16 | TRBJ1-2 | TRBV30 | . | . | TGTGCCTGGAGCGCCGGACTGGACAGACGAGCCTATGGCTACACCTTC | CAWSAGLDRRAYGYTF
14 | TRBJ1-1 | TRBV4-1 | TRBD1 | few | TGCGCCAGCAGCCAAGAAGCCAGGGGGACTGAAGCTTTCTTT | CASSQEARGTEAFF
13 | TRBJ2-7 | TRBV7-3 | . | . | TGTGCCAGCAGCGAATGGGGGAAGATCGAGCAGTACTTC | CASSEWGKIEQYF
16 | TRBJ1-4 | TRBV5-1 | TRBD1 | . | TGCGCCAGCAGCTTGGGACAGGGGGCAAGGGGTGAAAAACTGTTTTTT | CASSLGQGARGEKLFF
15 | TRBJ1-3 | TRBV6-2/TRBV6-3 | . | . | TGTGCCAGCAGTTCCGGGACTAAGGGCAGCGACACCATATATTTT | CASSSGTKGSDTIYF
12 | TRBJ1-2 | TRBV25-1 | . | . | TGTGCCACCAGGGGTAGGAGGCTTGGCTACACCTTC | CATRGRRLGYTF
14 | TRBJ1-2 | TRBV4-1 | . | . | TGCGCCAGCAGCCAAGTCCGCCAGGGAGTTGGCTACACCTTC | CASSQVRQGVGYTF
15 | TRBJ2-3 | TRBV3-1/TRBV3-2 | . | . | TGTGCCAGCAGCCAAGACGGGGTCCTCGCCAGTACGCAGTATTTT | CASSQDGVLASTQYF
14 | TRBJ2-7 | TRBV3-1/TRBV3-2 | . | . | TGTGCCAGCAGCTCCCGGAGGTCTGTCTACGAGCAGTACTTC | CASSSRRSVYEQYF
16 | TRBJ1-2 | TRBV4-2 | TRBD1 | . | TGTGCCAGCAGCCTACCCGACAGGGGACCTAACTATGGCTACACCTTC | CASSLPDRGPNYGYTF
13 | TRBJ1-2 | TRBV12-3/TRBV12-4 | . | . | TGTGCCAGCAGAAATACCATGACCCGGGTAGAGCTCTTC | CASRNTMTRVELF
15 | TRBJ2-1 | TRBV9 | TRBD2 | once | TGTGCCAGCAGCGCCGGGACTAGCGTCTACAATGAGCAGTTCTTC | CASSAGTSVYNEQFF
15 | TRBJ1-5 | TRBV5-6 | . | once | TGTGCCAGCAGCTTCGGTGGGTTCGGCAATCAGCCCCAGCATTTT | CASSFGGFGNQPQHF
14 | TRBJ1-1 | TRBV19 | . | . | TGTGCCGTTAGTAATCGGGGCGCGAACACTGAAGCTTTCTTT | CAVSNRGANTEAFF
14 | TRBJ1-1 | TRBV7-9 | . | . | TGTGCCAGCAGGCAGTGGGGCGTAAACACTGAAGCTTTCTTT | CASRQWGVNTEAFF
16 | TRBJ2-2 | TRBV6-5 | . | . | TGTGCCAGCAGTTACTCGCGACTAGTCAACGACGGGGAGCTGTTTTTT | CASSYSRLVNDGELFF